This is a list of T cell receptor beta chains from one sample in a study of cytomegalovirus exposure and HLA in healthy donors. Data came from immunoSEQ multiplex PCR; TCRdb stores just in-frame clones and leaves some out. This sample yields 95,000 to 100,000 clones, of which 70% to 80% are seen a single time; approximately 16% belongs to the top ten. The sequenced sample consisted of PBMCs. The source is a man between 60 and 70 years old in good health and CMV-seropositive. Both conserved end residues are part of each CDR3.

CASSLPTGPRNTEAFF	TRBV7-9	TRBJ1-1
CASRHYSSNQPQHF	TRBV19	TRBJ1-5
CAAGRRGGTGELFF	TRBV6-1	TRBJ2-2
CASSLSTGDSNQPQHF	TRBV7-2	TRBJ1-5
CASNDQGGELFF	TRBV7-9	TRBJ2-2
CASSSGTGGPGELFF	TRBV5-6	TRBJ2-2
CASSSRQGPYEQYF	TRBV5-4	TRBJ2-7
CASSPGGTSSETQYF	TRBV5-1	TRBJ2-5
CASSVAPSVDTQYF	TRBV9	TRBJ2-3
CASSPPGQGVAHEQFF	TRBV28	TRBJ2-1
CASSEVPGTGTYEQYF	TRBV6-1	TRBJ2-7
CASSAGTGDLGSGNTIYF	TRBV9	TRBJ1-3
CAIRSRGMNTEAFF	TRBV10-3	TRBJ1-1
CASSSLTDPQETQYF	TRBV5-8	TRBJ2-5
CASSSRQGFSYEQYF	TRBV6-1	TRBJ2-7
CASSRVWTEAFF	TRBV19	TRBJ1-1
CSVAPRVGYNEQFF	TRBV29-1	TRBJ2-1
CASDGGTNYGYTF	TRBV19	TRBJ1-2
CASSHGNEKLFF	TRBV6-5	TRBJ1-4
CASSNRESGNTIYF	TRBV19	TRBJ1-3
CASSATGTGTGELFF	TRBV5-4	TRBJ2-2
CAWNGMGSYNSPLHF	TRBV30	TRBJ1-6
CASSQDRGSGVDYNEQFF	TRBV4-3	TRBJ2-1
CASRGGWDRGRPEQFF	TRBV2	TRBJ2-1